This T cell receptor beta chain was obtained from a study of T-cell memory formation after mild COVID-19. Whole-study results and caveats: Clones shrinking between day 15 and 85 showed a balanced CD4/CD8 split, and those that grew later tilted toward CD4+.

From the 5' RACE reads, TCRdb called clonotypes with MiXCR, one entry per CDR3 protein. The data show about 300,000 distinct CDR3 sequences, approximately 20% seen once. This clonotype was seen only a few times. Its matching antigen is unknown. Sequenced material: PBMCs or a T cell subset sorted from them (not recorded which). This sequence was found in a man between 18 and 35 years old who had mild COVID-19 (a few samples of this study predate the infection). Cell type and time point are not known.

DNA of the CDR3: TGCAGTGCCACAGGCGGAGGTTGGAACACTGAAGCTTTCTTT. This translates into CSATGGGWNTEAFF. This chain connects TRBV20-1 to TRBJ1-1, with D possibly being TRBD1 (5 bases). V gave up 6 bases and J gave up 1 base, with 15 bases separating them. Germline-derived CDR1 and CDR2 are DFQATT and SNEGSKA (reference sequence). The CDR3 length is 14 residues.